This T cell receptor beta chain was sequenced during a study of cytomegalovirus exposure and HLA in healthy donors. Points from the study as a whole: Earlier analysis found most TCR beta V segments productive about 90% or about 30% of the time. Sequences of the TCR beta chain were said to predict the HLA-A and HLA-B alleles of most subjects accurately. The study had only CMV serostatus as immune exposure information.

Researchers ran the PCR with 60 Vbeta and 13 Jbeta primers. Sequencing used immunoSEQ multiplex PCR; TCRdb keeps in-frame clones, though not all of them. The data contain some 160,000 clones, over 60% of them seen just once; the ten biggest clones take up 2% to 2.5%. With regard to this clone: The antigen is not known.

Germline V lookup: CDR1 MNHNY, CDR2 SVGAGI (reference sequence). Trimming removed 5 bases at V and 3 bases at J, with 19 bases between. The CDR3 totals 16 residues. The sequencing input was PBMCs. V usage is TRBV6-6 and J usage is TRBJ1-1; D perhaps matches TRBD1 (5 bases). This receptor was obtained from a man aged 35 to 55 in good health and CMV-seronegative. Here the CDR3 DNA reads TGTGCCAGCAGTCCGCATACTAAGGGGACTTACACTGAAGCTTTCTTT. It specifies CASSPHTKGTYTEAFF.